The source of this T cell receptor (beta chain) is a study of breast tumors, draining lymph nodes, adjacent tissues (dated by TCRdb to between 2015 and 2016). About the full investigation: Breast cancer patients provided tumor, adjacent nontumor tissue and axillary lymph nodes, and the study compared the TCR beta repertoires across these three sources. In human breast cancer, the study set out to evaluate how tumor, surrounding tissue and draining lymph node repertoires relate to one another and whether T cells may move between these sites. What the research found in general, with its limitations: Rather than being directly demonstrated, the conclusion that tumor T cells originate in lymph nodes was presented as consistent with a hypothesis. The data were considered consistent with most tumor T cells being derived from the lymph node and subsequently expanding within tumor tissue. Tumor T-cell repertoires showed less diversity than lymph node repertoires and more diversity than nontumor tissue repertoires, and tumor T-cell repertoires showed preferential V and J gene usage. Tumor and nontumor tissue repertoires were significantly more similar in luminal-like than in basal-like breast cancer.

The adjacent samples were made up of nontumor breast tissue that surrounded the tumor. As regards this clonotype: What antigen it recognizes has not been identified. No clone much larger than this one lies a single base away; base qualities are absent.

Instrument on record: Illumina HiSeq 2000. Multiplex PCR amplification was used to generate the TCR beta chain libraries. The amplified TCR beta chain products were analyzed by high-throughput sequencing. TCRdb reworked the public reads: Q25 trimming with fastp, MiXCR clone assembly, productive beta chains retained. Each record represents a unique CDR3 protein, reported with the most common genes and DNA among its rows. Recorded for this sample are 17,000 or so distinct CDR3 sequences; roughly 64% of them occurred a single time. Of the sample, approximately 18% is held by the ten largest clones. This receptor was obtained from a female donor with breast cancer. Some clones in this sample may be carry-over from other donors' samples. Source material: tumor-adjacent breast tissue.

The CDR3 reads as follows: CASSFGTDTQYF. The nucleotide sequence is given as TGTGCCAGCAGCTTCGGTACAGATACGCAGTATTTT. The chain couples TRBV7-2 to TRBJ2-3; no D gene call is confident. From cysteine to phenylalanine, the CDR3 is 12 amino acids long. Solely the CDR3 DNA is kept, with 36 bases framed from the first base. CDR1 and CDR2 (SGHTA, FQGNSA) derive from the germline V gene. V loses 3 bases, J loses 3 bases, and the germline ends lie 4 bases apart.